Each of the 9 T cell receptor beta chains below was sequenced from the same sample in a study of blood T cell repertoires in COVID-19. Data came from immunoSEQ multiplex PCR; TCRdb stores just in-frame clones and leaves some out. Of 190,000 or so clones in the sample, roughly four fifths are singletons; the top ten hold approximately 12%. The sequenced sample consisted of PBMCs or T cells enriched from blood (not recorded which). All receptors come from a man aged 35 to 55 who had recovered from COVID-19.

V is TRBV5-6 and J is TRBJ1-3; D remains ambiguous. The germline V and J ends were trimmed by 1 base and 6 bases, with 14 bases remaining between them. Germline-derived CDR1 and CDR2 are SGHDT and YYEEEE. The CDR3 is 15 amino acids. The CDR3 sequence: CASSLMALSQNTIYF. CDR3 in DNA: TGTGCCAGCAGCTTGATGGCCCTTTCGCAAAACACCATATATTTT.

This clone is a singleton in its sample. The chain joins TRBV30 to TRBJ2-7; 8 nucleotides match TRBD1. The V gene's germline CDR1 is GTSNPN and CDR2 SVGIG (reference sequence). V was pared by 5 bases and J by 6 bases, with 15 bases of the junction left unmatched. The CDR3 contains 15 residues. The CDR3 loop reads CAWGIPGTGTGEQYF. The CDR3 DNA reads TGTGCCTGGGGTATTCCCGGGACAGGCACGGGCGAGCAGTACTTC.

Only one count was recorded for this clone. The chain has TRBV7-3 and TRBJ1-4; D not certain. Germline CDR1 and CDR2: SGHTA and FQGTGA. The CDR3 length is 21 residues. Trimming shortened V by 5 bases and J by 7 bases, and 35 bases separated the two germline ends. The CDR3 region has the DNA TGTGCCAGCAGCCCTCGGGTTGGAATCGGGGTAACCAGAAGGGAAGCTGAAAAACTGTTTTTT. This sequence encodes CASSPRVGIGVTRREAEKLFF.

DNA of the CDR3: TGTGCCAGCAGCCCCAGGGTAGGGGGTACGCAGTATTTT. Residues: CASSPRVGGTQYF. The chain couples TRBV11-2 to TRBJ2-3, with D possibly matching TRBD1 (6 bases). Trimming shortened V by 5 bases and J by 8 bases, and 14 bases separated the two germline ends. The CDR3 has 13 residues. Germline V gene lookup returns CDR1 SGHAT and CDR2 FQNNGV.

J is TRBJ2-7 and V is TRBV10-1; maybe TRBD1 (5 bases). The CDR3 runs to 12 residues. Trimming cost V 5 bases and J 5 bases, with 10 bases left between them. CDR1 and CDR2 (germline): WNHNN, SYGVQD (reference sequence). The CDR3 DNA follows: TGCGCCAGCAGTCACGACAGCAACGAGCAGTACTTC. Amino acid sequence: CASSHDSNEQYF.

The V and J genes are TRBV19 and TRBJ1-1, with 12 bases matching TRBD1. There are 16 residues in the CDR3. V shed 5 bases and J 11 bases; nucleotides not matched to a gene: 15. Germline V CDR1 and CDR2: LNHDA, SQIVND (reference sequence). The CDR3, as DNA: TGTGCCAGTAGTGCATCCGCGGGACAGGGGGCCTTTGGGGCTTTCTTT. It is translated as CASSASAGQGAFGAFF.

The chain uses TRBV7-3 and TRBJ1-5; D unresolved. This CDR3 has 13 amino acids. CDR1 and CDR2 from the germline V gene are SGHTA and FQGTGA. Trimming removed 4 bases from V and 9 bases from J, with 13 bases in between. CDR3 DNA sequence: TGTGCCAGCAGCTACGCAAGGGAGGCGCCCCAGCATTTT. As protein: CASSYAREAPQHF.

The chain is built from TRBV19 and TRBJ2-7, with D possibly TRBD2 on 7 matching bases. The CDR3 is 14 residues long. Trimming cost V 7 bases and J 0 bases, with 13 bases left between them. The V gene's germline CDR1 is LNHDA and CDR2 SQIVND (reference sequence). CDR3 coding DNA: TGTGCCAGTAACCGGGGGGCCAGCTCCTACGAGCAGTACTTC. Its protein product is CASNRGASSYEQYF.

V usage is TRBV7-2 and J usage is TRBJ1-6, with 9 bases identical to TRBD1. The CDR3 spans 16 residues. The V segment lost 2 bases and the J segment 7 bases; nucleotides outside the gene matches: 6. Germline assignment: CDR1 SGHTA and CDR2 FQGNSA. The chain's CDR3 is CASSLYQDRGNSPLHF. CDR3 coding DNA: TGTGCCAGCAGCTTATACCAGGACAGGGGAAATTCACCCCTCCACTTT.